One and the same sample provided the 21 T cell receptor beta chains below, sequenced in a study of molecular identifiers for immune sequencing clone quantification. TCRdb called the PCR reads again in MiXCR, with one record for every CDR3 protein. The profile shows more than 70,000 distinct CDR3 sequences, about 21% of them singletons. Sequencing was done on a sample of naive CD8+ T cells from blood, with Jurkat cell RNA spiked in. Subset meaning: FACS-sorted CD8+CD4-CCR7+CD45RA+ naive T cells. These receptors were taken from a human donor in good health. Some libraries in this study had Jurkat cell RNA spiked in.

This clonotype was observed many times. The J gene is TRBJ1-1, the V gene TRBV4-1, with 10 bases aligning to TRBD1. This CDR3 contains 14 residues. Germline V CDR1 and CDR2: MGHRA, YSYEKL. After removal of 4 bases from V and 4 bases from J, the junction contained 3 bases not matched to a gene. The CDR3 DNA reads as TGCGCCAGCAGCCCTTGGACAGGGGGCACTGAAGCTTTCTTT. This sequence encodes CASSPWTGGTEAFF.

In its sample, this clonotype was seen many times. The chain carries TRBV4-2 and TRBJ2-7; D may correspond to TRBD1 or TRBD2 (5 bases each). V lost 0 bases and J lost 0, with 15 bases in between. The CDR3 has 17 residues. Germline V lookup: CDR1 LGHNA, CDR2 YNFKEQ. In nucleotides, the CDR3 is TGTGCCAGCAGCCAAGATCGGACGGGACCGAGCTCCTACGAGCAGTACTTC. This translates into CASSQDRTGPSSYEQYF.

As regards this clonotype: At one of its ends the junction is not consistent with the germline gene, which may arise from a read error. The chain combines TRBV4-1 with TRBJ2-7; D remains ambiguous. Germline loops: CDR1 MGHRA, CDR2 YSYEKL. The CDR3 sequence is 14 residues long. CDR3 region: CARSPINNPYEQCF. CDR3 in DNA: TGCGCCCGCAGCCCTATCAACAACCCCTACGAGCAGTGCTTC.

At least ten counts were recorded for this clonotype. This rearrangement joins TRBV6-5 to TRBJ2-3, with a weak D call TRBD2 (5 bases). V lost 4 bases and J lost 0, with 8 bases in between. The CDR3 extends over 14 amino acids. CDR1 and CDR2 from the germline V gene are MNHEY and SVGAGI. CDR3 bases: TGTGCCAGCAGTTTCGGGAAGAGCACAGATACGCAGTATTTT. Amino acids: CASSFGKSTDTQYF.

This clonotype was observed a few times. The junction departs from the called germline gene at one end, perhaps through a read error. The chain is built from TRBV24-1 and TRBJ2-3; 10 bases are a match to TRBD1. The V gene's germline CDR1 is KGHDR and CDR2 SFDVKD. The CDR3 totals 15 residues. The CDR3 loop reads CAASDGQGVPDTQYF. The CDR3 DNA follows: TGTGCCGCCAGTGATGGACAGGGGGTGCCAGATACGCAGTATTTT.

To note about this clonotype: A much larger clone differs from this one at a single base, so this may be a read error. This chain connects TRBV5-1 to TRBJ1-1; possibly TRBD1 for D (6 bases). CDR1 and CDR2 from the germline V gene are SGHRS and YFSETQ. Trimming shortened V by 0 bases and J by 4 bases, and 19 bases separated the two germline ends. The length of the CDR3 is 17 residues. The CDR3 region has the DNA TGCGCCAGCAGCTTGGGGGAACAGGGCTATACCCGCACTGAAGCTTTCTTT. Translation gives CASSLGEQGYTRTEAFF.

This clonotype showed up many times. This sequence joins TRBV4-3 and TRBJ2-7; D is possibly TRBD2 (5 bases). The V gene's germline CDR1 is LGHNA and CDR2 YSLEER. CDR3 length: 16 amino acids. The V and J ends lost 0 bases and 3 bases respectively, with 15 bases between them. In nucleotides, the CDR3 is TGCGCCAGCAGCCAAGATCGGAGCGGAAACCACTACGAGCAGTACTTC. It specifies CASSQDRSGNHYEQYF.

This clonotype was seen many times. The chain is built from TRBV7-9 and TRBJ2-3, with D tentatively TRBD1 (5 bases). V shed 4 bases and J shed 0 bases, with 14 bases lying between them. The CDR3 totals 16 residues. Germline V gene lookup returns CDR1 SEHNR and CDR2 FQNEAQ (reference sequence). The CDR3 DNA reads as TGTGCCAGCAGCTCGGCGGACAAGTCTAGCACAGATACGCAGTATTTT. This codes for CASSSADKSSTDTQYF. Using reference TRBV7-9 and TRBJ2-3 for the parts outside the CDR3, the full variable domain is DTGVSQNPRHKITKRGQNVTFRCDPISEHNRLYWYRQTLGQGPEFLTYFQNEAQLEKSRLLSDRFSAERPKGSFSTLEIQRTEQGDSAMYLCASSSADKSSTDTQYFGPGTRLTVL.

This clonotype has a count of ten or more. The chain is built from TRBV7-2 and TRBJ2-3; 7 nucleotides match TRBD1. CDR3 length: 15 residues. In germline, CDR1 is SGHTA, CDR2 FQGNSA. The trim removed 3 bases at V and 2 bases at J, leaving 5 bases unmatched. The CDR3 region has the DNA TGTGCCAGCAGCTTCGGGACAGCCAACACAGATACGCAGTATTTT. Protein product: CASSFGTANTDTQYF.

There are many counts of this clonotype. The rearrangement links TRBV4-3 to TRBJ2-7; TRBD1 matches 10 bases. This CDR3 contains 15 residues. V dropped 6 bases and J dropped 4; count of bases not matched to a gene: 9. CDR1 and CDR2 from the germline V gene are LGHNA and YSLEER. CDR3 amino acids: CASSTSGTGAYEQYF. CDR3 nucleotides: TGCGCCAGCAGTACTTCCGGGACAGGGGCATACGAGCAGTACTTC.

CDR3 protein: CASRPTQGAANTGELFF. The CDR3 coding sequence is TGTGCCAGCAGGCCCACCCAGGGGGCGGCGAACACCGGGGAGCTGTTTTTT. This chain connects TRBV6-2 or TRBV6-3 to TRBJ2-2, with 8 bases matching TRBD1. The CDR3 is 17 residues long. V shed 6 bases and J 0 bases; nucleotides not matched to a gene: 9. The germline V gene has CDR1 MNHEY and CDR2 SVGEGT.

Concerning this clonotype: One end of the junction is discordant with germline, which a read error may explain. DNA for the CDR3: TGTGCCAGTAGTATAGAGGGGGTTGCCACTGGAGCTTTCTTT. Translation: CASSIEGVATGAFF. The rearrangement joins TRBV19 to TRBJ1-1; possibly TRBD1 for D (5 bases). The CDR3 loop spans 14 amino acids. The germline V gene encodes CDR1 LNHDA and CDR2 SQIVND (reference sequence).

At least ten counts were recorded for this clonotype. The rearrangement links TRBV6-2 or TRBV6-3 to TRBJ2-7, with TRBD1 identical over 8 bases. CDR3 size: 17 residues. Trimming cost V 0 bases and J 3 bases; bases outside gene matches: 10. Germline loops: CDR1 MNHEY, CDR2 SVGEGT. The CDR3 coding sequence is TGTGCCAGCAGTTACTCGATCCAGGGGGCCCGTATCTACGAGCAGTACTTC. Amino acid sequence: CASSYSIQGARIYEQYF.

The CDR3: CASKGQSAYNSPLHF. CDR3 in DNA: TGTGCCAGCAAAGGACAGTCCGCCTATAATTCACCCCTCCACTTT. This chain uses TRBV6-5 with TRBJ1-6; perhaps TRBD1 as D (6 bases). V lost 7 bases to trimming and J lost 2 bases, with 12 bases between them. CDR3 length: 15 residues. The germline V gene encodes CDR1 MNHEY and CDR2 SVGAGI.

This clonotype was seen repeatedly, ten times or more. This chain joins TRBV28 and TRBJ2-4; tentative D call: TRBD2 (5 bases). With 3 bases removed from V and 4 bases from J, the gap between germline ends came to 7 bases. Germline CDR1 is MDHEN and CDR2 is SYDVKM. CDR3 length: 13 residues. CDR3 sequence reads: CASSFREKNIQYF. In DNA, the CDR3 is TGTGCCAGCAGTTTTCGGGAAAAAAACATTCAGTACTTC.

This clonotype was detected a few times. A clone one base away is much larger, so this may be a read error. V gene TRBV20-1 combines with J gene TRBJ2-3, with D possibly matching TRBD2 (5 bases). Germline V CDR1 and CDR2: DFQATT, SNEGSKA (reference sequence). The germline V and J ends were trimmed by 5 bases and 5 bases, with 17 bases remaining between them. The length of the CDR3 is 14 residues. Written as DNA, the CDR3 is TGCAGTGCTCCCGGGATAGGGCTTGGAGATACGCAGTATTTT. It is translated as CSAPGIGLGDTQYF.

This sequence joins TRBV11-2 and TRBJ1-1; no clear D gene. CDR3 length equals 14 residues. The ends were cut back, 2 bases at V and 5 bases at J, with 12 bases in the middle. CDR1 and CDR2 (germline): SGHAT, FQNNGV. The CDR3 DNA is TGTGCCAGCAGCTTATTGGGTGGTGGAACTGAAGCTTTCTTT. It codes for CASSLLGGGTEAFF.

The sample holds many counts of this clonotype. J is TRBJ2-2 and V is TRBV19, with 9 bases matching TRBD2. Germline V gene sequence: CDR1 LNHDA, CDR2 SQIVND (reference sequence). Trimming took 7 bases from V and 3 from J; bases not matched to a gene: 3. The CDR3 extends over 14 amino acids. DNA of the CDR3: TGTGCCAGTACAACTAGCGGGTACACCGGGGAGCTGTTTTTT. Translated, it gives CASTTSGYTGELFF.

This clonotype was observed a handful of times. This sequence joins TRBV11-2 and TRBJ2-1, with TRBD2 matching 8 bases. CDR1 is SGHAT and CDR2 is FQNNGV in the germline V gene. This CDR3 has 15 amino acids. V shed 1 base, J shed 4 bases, and the junction held 3 bases outside the gene matches. The DNA for the CDR3 is TGTGCCAGCAGCTTAGCGGGGGGGATGTACAATGAGCAGTTCTTC. It specifies CASSLAGGMYNEQFF.

V gene TRBV20-1 combines with J gene TRBJ1-6, with D perhaps matching TRBD1 (6 bases). The CDR3 has 15 amino acids. Trimming pared 6 bases from V and 0 bases from J, leaving 12 bases between. From germline, CDR1 is DFQATT and CDR2 SNEGSKA (reference sequence). CDR3 nucleotides: TGCAGTGCGAACAGGGAGAGCTCCTATAATTCACCCCTCCACTTT. This encodes CSANRESSYNSPLHF.

This clonotype appeared many times. The gene calls are TRBV20-1 and TRBJ2-2, with 9 bases fitting TRBD2. Trimming at V came to 3 bases and at J to 5 bases, leaving 7 bases not matched to a gene. The germline V gene has CDR1 DFQATT and CDR2 SNEGSKA (reference sequence). The CDR3 has 15 amino acids. The CDR3 sequence: CSARGAGGSTGELFF. CDR3 bases: TGCAGTGCTAGGGGAGCGGGAGGAAGTACCGGGGAGCTGTTTTTT.